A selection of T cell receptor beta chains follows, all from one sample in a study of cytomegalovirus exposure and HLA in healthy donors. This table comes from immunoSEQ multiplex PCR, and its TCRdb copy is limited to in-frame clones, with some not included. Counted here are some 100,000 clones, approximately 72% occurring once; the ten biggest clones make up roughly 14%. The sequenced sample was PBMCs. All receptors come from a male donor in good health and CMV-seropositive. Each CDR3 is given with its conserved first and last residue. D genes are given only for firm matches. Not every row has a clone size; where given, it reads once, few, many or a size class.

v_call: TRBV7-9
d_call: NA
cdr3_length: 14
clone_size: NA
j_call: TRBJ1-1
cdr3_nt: TGTGCCAGCGGCGCCGGACAGATGAACACTGAAGCTTTCTTT
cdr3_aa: CASGAGQMNTEAFF

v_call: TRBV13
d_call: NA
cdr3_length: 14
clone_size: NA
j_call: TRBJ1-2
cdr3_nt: TGTGCCAGCAGCTTAGGGGGGACACCCGTAACAAGCACCTTC
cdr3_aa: CASSLGGTPVTSTF

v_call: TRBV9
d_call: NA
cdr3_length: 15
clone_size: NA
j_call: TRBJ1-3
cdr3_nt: TGTGCCAGCAGCGTAGAACAGGGCTTCGGAAACACCATATATTTT
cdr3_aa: CASSVEQGFGNTIYF

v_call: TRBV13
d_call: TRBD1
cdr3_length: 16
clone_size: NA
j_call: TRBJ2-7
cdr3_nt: TGTGCCAGCAGCTTATCCCAGGACAGGGGAGTATACGAGCAGTACTTC
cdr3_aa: CASSLSQDRGVYEQYF

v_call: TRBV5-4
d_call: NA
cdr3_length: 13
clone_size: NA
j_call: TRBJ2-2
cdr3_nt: TGTGCCAGCAGCCACGCGGGGACCGGGGAGCTGTTTTTT
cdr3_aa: CASSHAGTGELFF

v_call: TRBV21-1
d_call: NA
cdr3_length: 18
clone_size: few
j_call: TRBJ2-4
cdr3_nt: TGTGCCAGCAGCAAGGGGACAGTAATTATTCGAGCCAAAAACATTCAGTACTTC
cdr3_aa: CASSKGTVIIRAKNIQYF

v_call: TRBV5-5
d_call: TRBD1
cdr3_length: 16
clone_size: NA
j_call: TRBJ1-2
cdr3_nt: TGTGCCAGCAGCAACTTAGATTGGACAGGACGATATGGCTACACCTTC
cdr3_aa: CASSNLDWTGRYGYTF

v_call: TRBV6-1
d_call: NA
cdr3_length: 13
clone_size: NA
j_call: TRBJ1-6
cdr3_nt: TGTGCCAGCAGTGGCGAAGGGGATTCACCCCTCCACTTT
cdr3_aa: CASSGEGDSPLHF

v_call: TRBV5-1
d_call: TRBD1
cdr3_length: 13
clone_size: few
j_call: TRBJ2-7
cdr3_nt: TGCGCCAGCAGCTTGGTGGGACAGTGGGAGCAGTACTTC
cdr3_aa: CASSLVGQWEQYF

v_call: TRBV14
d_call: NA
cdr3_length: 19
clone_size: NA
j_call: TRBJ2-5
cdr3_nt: TGTGCCAGCAGCCAAGATTTGGTGTGGGCCGGCGAATTCCAAGAGACCCAGTACTTC
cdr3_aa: CASSQDLVWAGEFQETQYF

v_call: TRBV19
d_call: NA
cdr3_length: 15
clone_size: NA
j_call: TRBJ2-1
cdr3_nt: TGTGCCAGTAGTATTAACGGACAGCCCTACAATGAGCAGTTCTTC
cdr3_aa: CASSINGQPYNEQFF

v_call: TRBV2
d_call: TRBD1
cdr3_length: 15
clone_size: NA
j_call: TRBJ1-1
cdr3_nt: TGTGCCAGCAGTACACAGGGGGTCAGGAACACTGAAGCTTTCTTT
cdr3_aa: CASSTQGVRNTEAFF

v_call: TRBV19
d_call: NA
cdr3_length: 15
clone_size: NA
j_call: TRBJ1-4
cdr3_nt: TGTGCCAGTAGTATAAGGAGGGAAGCTAATGAAAAACTGTTTTTT
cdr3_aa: CASSIRREANEKLFF

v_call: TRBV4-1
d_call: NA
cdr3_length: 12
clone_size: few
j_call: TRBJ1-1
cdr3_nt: TGCGCCAGCAGCCGGCAGGGATGTGAAGCTTTCTTT
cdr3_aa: CASSRQGCEAFF

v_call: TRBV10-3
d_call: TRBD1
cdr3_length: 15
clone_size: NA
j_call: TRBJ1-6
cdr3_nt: TGTGCCATCACCGGGGACAGGGGGTTGGATTCACCCCTCCACTTT
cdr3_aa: CAITGDRGLDSPLHF

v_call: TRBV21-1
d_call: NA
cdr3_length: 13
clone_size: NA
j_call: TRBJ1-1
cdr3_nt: TGTGCCAGCAGCAAAGCTAGGGGAACTGAAGCTTTCTTT
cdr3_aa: CASSKARGTEAFF

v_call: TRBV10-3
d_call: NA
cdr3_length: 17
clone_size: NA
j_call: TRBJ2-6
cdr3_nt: TGTGCCATCAGTGATCCGCTTCAGGGGACTGGGGCCAACGTCCTGACTTTC
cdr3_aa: CAISDPLQGTGANVLTF

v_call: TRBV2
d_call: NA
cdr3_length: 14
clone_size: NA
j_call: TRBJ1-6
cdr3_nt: TGTGCCAGCTCAAAGGGGGAACGAAATTCACCCCTCCACTTT
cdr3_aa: CASSKGERNSPLHF

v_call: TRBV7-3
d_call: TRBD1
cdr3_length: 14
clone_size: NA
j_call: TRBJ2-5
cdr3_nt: TGTGCCAGCAGCCTGGCAGGGGGCCAAGAGACCCAGTACTTC
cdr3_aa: CASSLAGGQETQYF